The text below deals with one TCR beta chain. Germline CDR1 SGHDN, CDR2 FVKESK. V lost 5 bases to trimming and J lost 7 bases, with 15 bases between them. This CDR3 region has 13 residues. Only in-frame clones appear in the TCRdb table, and some are missing; sequencing was by immunoSEQ multiplex PCR. Among 99,000 or so clones listed, 70% to 90% were seen once. This specimen comes from a study of blood T cell repertoires in COVID-19. The rearrangement uses TRBV14 and TRBJ2-7; D might be TRBD1 (5 bases). This sequence originates from a man aged 50 to 60 with COVID-19, enrolled during active disease. Sequences were obtained from peripheral blood. The CDR3 DNA follows: TGTGCCAGCAGCAGGGCAGGGTTCGAGGAGCAGTACTTC. Translated: CASSRAGFEEQYF.